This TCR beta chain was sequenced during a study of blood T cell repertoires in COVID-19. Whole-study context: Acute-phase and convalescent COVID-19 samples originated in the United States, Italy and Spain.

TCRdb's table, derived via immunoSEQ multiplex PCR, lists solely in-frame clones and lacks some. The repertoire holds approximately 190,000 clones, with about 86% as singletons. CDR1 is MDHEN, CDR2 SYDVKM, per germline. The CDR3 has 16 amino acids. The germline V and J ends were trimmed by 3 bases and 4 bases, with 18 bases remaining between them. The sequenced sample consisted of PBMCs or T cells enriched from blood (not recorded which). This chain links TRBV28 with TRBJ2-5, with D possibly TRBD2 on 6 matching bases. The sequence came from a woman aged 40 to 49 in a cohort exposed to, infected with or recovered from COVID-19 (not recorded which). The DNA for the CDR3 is TGTGCCAGCAGTTTTACTCTGGTCGTAGCGGTAGAGACCCAGTACTTC. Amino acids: CASSFTLVVAVETQYF.